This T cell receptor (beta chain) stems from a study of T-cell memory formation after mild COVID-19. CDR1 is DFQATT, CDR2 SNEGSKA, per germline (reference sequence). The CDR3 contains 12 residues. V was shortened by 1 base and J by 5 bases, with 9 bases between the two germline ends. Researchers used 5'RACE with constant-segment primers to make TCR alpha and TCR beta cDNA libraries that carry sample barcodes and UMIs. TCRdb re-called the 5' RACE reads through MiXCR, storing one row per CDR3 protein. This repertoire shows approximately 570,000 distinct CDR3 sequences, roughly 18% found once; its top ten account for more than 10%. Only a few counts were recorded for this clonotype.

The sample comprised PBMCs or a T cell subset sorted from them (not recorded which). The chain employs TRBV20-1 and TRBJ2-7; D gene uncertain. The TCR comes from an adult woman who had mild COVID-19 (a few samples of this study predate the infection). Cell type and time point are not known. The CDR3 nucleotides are TGCAGTGCTAGAGTACACGGAGACGAGCAGTACTTC. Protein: CSARVHGDEQYF.